This T cell receptor beta chain was profiled in a study of blood T cell repertoires in COVID-19. Data came from immunoSEQ multiplex PCR; TCRdb stores just in-frame clones and leaves some out. The top ten clones hold around 9% of a sample with approximately 250,000 clones, approximately 89% of them seen once. The CDR3 contains 16 residues. Germline V gene lookup returns CDR1 LGHNT and CDR2 FRNRAP. Trimming cost V 5 bases and J 2 bases; bases outside gene matches: 7. The chain recombines TRBV12-5 with TRBJ2-1; TRBD1 matches 9 bases. This TCR came from a man in his forties with active or convalescent COVID-19. Material for sequencing was peripheral blood. CDR3 bases: TGTGCTAGTGGTCCCTCAGGACAGGGGACCTACAATGAGCAGTTCTTC. Translation: CASGPSGQGTYNEQFF.